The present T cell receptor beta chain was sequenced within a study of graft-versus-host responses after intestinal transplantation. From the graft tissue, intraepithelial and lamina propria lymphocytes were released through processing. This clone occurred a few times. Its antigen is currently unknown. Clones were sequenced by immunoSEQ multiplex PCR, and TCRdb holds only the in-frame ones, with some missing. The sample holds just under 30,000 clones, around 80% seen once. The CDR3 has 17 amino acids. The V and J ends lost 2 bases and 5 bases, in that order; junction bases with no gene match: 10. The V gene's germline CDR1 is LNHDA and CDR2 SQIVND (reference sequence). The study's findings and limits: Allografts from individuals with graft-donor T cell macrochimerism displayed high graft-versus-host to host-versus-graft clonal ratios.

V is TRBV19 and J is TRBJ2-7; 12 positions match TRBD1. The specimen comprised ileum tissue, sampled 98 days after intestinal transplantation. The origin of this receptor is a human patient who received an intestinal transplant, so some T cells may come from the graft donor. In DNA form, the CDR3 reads TGTGCCAGTAGTATATCGATTGGGACAGGGGGCGCGGACGAGCAGTACTTC. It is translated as CASSISIGTGGADEQYF.